Listed here are 12 T cell receptor beta chains from one sample, sequenced in a study of blood T cell repertoires in COVID-19 (TCRdb year 2020). The library was obtained by the immunoSEQ multiplex PCR assay. This is the immuneACCESS table as TCRdb keeps it, with only in-frame sequences that have V and J called. A part of the clones is gone; compared with another copy, unresolved V genes explain less than half, and the rest is unexplained. The sample table records roughly 350,000 clones; more than 70% of these occur just once. The ten largest clones add up to about 7% of the sample. The material sequenced was peripheral blood. Every receptor here comes from a woman aged 70-85 years with COVID-19, enrolled during active disease.

The chain recombines TRBV6-5 with TRBJ1-3; 8 bases line up with TRBD1. The V gene end was trimmed by 10 bases and the J gene end by 6 bases; junction bases not matched to a gene: 5. CDR3 length: 12 residues. Germline assignment: CDR1 MNHEY and CDR2 SVGAGI. CDR3 loop: CAIQTGVNTIYF. The CDR3 DNA follows: TGTGCCATTCAGACAGGGGTAAACACCATATATTTT.

The chain joins TRBV4-1 to TRBJ1-5, with unresolved D. The CDR3 is made up of 15 amino acids. Deletions cut 3 bases from V and 3 bases from J, with 12 bases between. CDR1 is MGHRA, CDR2 YSYEKL, per germline. This chain's CDR3 is CASSQDGVDNQPQHF. Written as DNA, the CDR3 is TGCGCCAGCAGCCAGGACGGGGTAGACAATCAGCCCCAGCATTTT.

The chain couples TRBV9 to TRBJ2-3; 15 bases are shared with TRBD2. V trimming: 2 bases; J trimming: 3 bases; junction bases outside the gene matches: 7. Germline V CDR1 and CDR2: SGDLS, YYNGEE. The CDR3 spans 18 residues. The DNA for the CDR3 is TGTGCCAGCAGCGTTTCGGGACTAGCGGGGGGCTCTACAGATACGCAGTATTTT. Protein sequence: CASSVSGLAGGSTDTQYF.

The CDR3 DNA follows: TGTGCCAGCACCCCGGGACTTTCCTACAATGAGCAGTTCTTC. As protein: CASTPGLSYNEQFF. This chain connects TRBV5-8 to TRBJ2-1; perhaps TRBD2 as D (6 bases). CDR3 size: 14 residues. CDR1 is SGHTS, CDR2 YDEGEE, per germline. V lost 6 bases, J lost 1 base, and 11 bases lay in between.

The V gene is TRBV2, the J gene TRBJ2-5; a weak D match, TRBD1 (5 bases). The CDR3 is made up of 14 amino acids. V gave up 5 bases and J gave up 5 bases, with 15 bases separating them. Germline CDR1 SNHLY, CDR2 FYNNEI. CDR3 loop: CASSKTGFRETQYF. The CDR3 DNA sequence: TGTGCCAGCAGTAAAACAGGATTCCGGGAGACCCAGTACTTC.

V gene TRBV5-1 combines with J gene TRBJ1-2; TRBD1 aligns across 8 bases. This CDR3 spans 16 amino acids. Looked up from germline, CDR1 is SGHRS and CDR2 is YFSETQ. Losses at the gene ends were 4 bases for V and 6 bases for J; bases not matched to a gene: 14. The CDR3 nucleotides read TGCGCCAGCAGCCCTGTCGGAGGACAGGGTAGAGATGGCTACACCTTC. Its protein product is CASSPVGGQGRDGYTF.

In this sample, this clone turned up once. The chain links TRBV28 to TRBJ2-5, with TRBD1 matching 10 bases. V shed 1 base, J shed 3 bases, and the junction held 8 bases outside the gene matches. The germline V gene has CDR1 MDHEN and CDR2 SYDVKM. This CDR3 contains 17 residues. CDR3 sequence: CASSLFALDRGKETQYF. The CDR3 nucleotides are TGTGCCAGCAGTTTATTTGCCTTGGACAGGGGGAAAGAGACCCAGTACTTC.

The CDR3 DNA reads as TGCGCCAGCAGCCGTCTGGACCAGCGGGGGACCGGGGAGCTGTTTTTT. It translates to CASSRLDQRGTGELFF. The genes are TRBV5-1 and TRBJ2-2, with 8 bases matching TRBD2. The V gene end was trimmed by 4 bases and the J gene end by 5 bases; junction bases not matched to a gene: 10. Germline loops: CDR1 SGHRS, CDR2 YFSETQ. There are 16 residues in the CDR3.

This rearrangement joins TRBV5-1 to TRBJ2-1, with 10 bases lining up with TRBD1. The CDR3 loop spans 15 amino acids. Germline V gene sequence: CDR1 SGHRS, CDR2 YFSETQ. V gave up 2 bases and J gave up 6 bases; unmatched junction bases: 5. CDR3 loop: CASSLPGQGTNEQFF. CDR3 DNA sequence: TGCGCCAGCAGCTTACCGGGACAGGGGACCAATGAGCAGTTCTTC.

The chain combines TRBV28 with TRBJ2-7, with 8 bases aligning to TRBD1. V dropped 3 bases and J dropped 4; count of bases not matched to a gene: 8. This CDR3 has 15 residues. Germline values: CDR1 MDHEN, CDR2 SYDVKM. This CDR3 is CASSFARTGMYEQYF. CDR3 nucleotide sequence: TGTGCCAGCAGTTTTGCAAGGACAGGGATGTACGAGCAGTACTTC.

This clone was seen just once. The CDR3 loop is CASSQRGTNTGELFF. CDR3 DNA sequence: TGTGCCAGCTCACAAAGGGGGACGAACACCGGGGAGCTGTTTTTT. The rearrangement uses TRBV18 and TRBJ2-2, with D possibly being TRBD1 (6 bases). This CDR3 spans 15 amino acids. Trimming shortened V by 4 bases and J by 0 bases, and 9 bases separated the two germline ends. Germline V gives CDR1 KGHSH, CDR2 LQKENI.

This clone came up once. The genes are TRBV19 and TRBJ1-4; 11 nucleotides line up with TRBD1. With 8 bases clipped from V and 1 base from J, the junction kept 12 bases outside the gene matches. Germline CDR1 reads LNHDA; CDR2 reads SQIVND (reference sequence). This CDR3 is built from 18 residues. The CDR3 DNA reads as TGTGCCAGTTCCTCCGGGACAGGGGGGGTTAGAACTAATGAAAAACTGTTTTTT. Protein product: CASSSGTGGVRTNEKLFF.